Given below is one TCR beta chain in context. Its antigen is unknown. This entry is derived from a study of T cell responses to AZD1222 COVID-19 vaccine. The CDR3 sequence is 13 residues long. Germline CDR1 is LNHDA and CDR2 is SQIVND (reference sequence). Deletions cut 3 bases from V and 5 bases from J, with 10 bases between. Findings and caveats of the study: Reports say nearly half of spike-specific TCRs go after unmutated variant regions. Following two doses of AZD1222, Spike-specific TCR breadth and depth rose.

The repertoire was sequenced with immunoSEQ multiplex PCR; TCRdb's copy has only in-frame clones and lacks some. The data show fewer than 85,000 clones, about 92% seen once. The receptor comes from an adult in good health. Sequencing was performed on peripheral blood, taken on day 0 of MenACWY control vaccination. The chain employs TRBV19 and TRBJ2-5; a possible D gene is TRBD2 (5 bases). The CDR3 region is CASSIGIRETQYF. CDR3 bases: TGTGCCAGTAGTATCGGGATTCGGGAGACCCAGTACTTC.